This TCR beta chain was recorded in a study of blood T cell repertoires in COVID-19. Study overall: COVID-19 samples from acute and convalescent phases originated in the United States, Italy and Spain. In each case, the material was cDNA or gDNA derived from T cells, B-cell-depleted T cells, or PBMCs.

Per the authors' pipeline: Reference gene primers were amplified, and this amplification served to estimate nucleated cell counts. Assay: immunoSEQ multiplex PCR; the TCRdb copy retains only in-frame clones and omits some. D and trimming were read from the DNA, whereas the V and J calls and clone size are those reported in that table. This table has roughly 250,000 clones, roughly 84% appearing once. Germline values: CDR1 MDHEN, CDR2 SYDVKM. This CDR3 spans 17 amino acids. The junction had 8 bases not matched to a gene; V was cut back by 2 bases and J by 1 base. This clone appeared a few times. Sequencing was done on a sample of peripheral blood. The genes are TRBV28 and TRBJ1-1; the match to TRBD1 covers 9 bases. This TCR was sampled from a woman between 35 and 50 years old who had recovered from COVID-19. DNA for the CDR3: TGTGCCAGCAGTTTACGTCCCGGGACAGGGAAGAACACTGAAGCTTTCTTT. This gives the protein CASSLRPGTGKNTEAFF.